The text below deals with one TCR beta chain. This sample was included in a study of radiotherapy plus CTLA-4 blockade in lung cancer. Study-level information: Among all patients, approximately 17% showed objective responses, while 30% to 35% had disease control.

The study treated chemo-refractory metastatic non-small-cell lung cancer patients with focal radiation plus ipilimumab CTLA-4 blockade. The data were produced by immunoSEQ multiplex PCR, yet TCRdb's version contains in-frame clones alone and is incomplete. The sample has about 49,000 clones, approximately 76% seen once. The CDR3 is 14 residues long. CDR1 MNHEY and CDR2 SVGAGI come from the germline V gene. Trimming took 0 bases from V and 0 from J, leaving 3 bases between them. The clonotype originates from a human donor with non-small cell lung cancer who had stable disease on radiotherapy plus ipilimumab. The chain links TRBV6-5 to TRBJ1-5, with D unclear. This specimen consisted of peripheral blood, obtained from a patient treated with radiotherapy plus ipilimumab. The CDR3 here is CASSYSFSNQPQHF. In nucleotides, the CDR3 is TGTGCCAGCAGTTACTCGTTTAGCAATCAGCCCCAGCATTTT.